This TCR beta chain came from a study of shared clonotypes between healthy human individuals. Across the whole study: Used for every donor were three CD4 naive, three CD4 memory, two CD8 naive and one CD8 memory plate.

Sequenced by immunoSEQ multiplex PCR; TCRdb stores in-frame clones only, minus some. Of approximately 2.5 million clones listed, approximately 93% are singletons. Each sample came from a Caucasian adult donor living in Nashville, Tennessee. CDR1 MDHEN and CDR2 SYDVKM come from the germline V gene. The CDR3 is 13 residues long. With 6 bases removed from V and 1 base from J, the gap between germline ends came to 7 bases. The specimen sequenced was naive CD4+ T cells from PBMCs. As for subset: CD45RA+ positively selected. The sequence was collected from a man between 18 and 29 years old in good health. Some clones in this sample may be carry-over from other donors' samples. The rearrangement uses TRBV28 and TRBJ1-5; D is unresolved. The CDR3 DNA sequence: TGTGCCAGCAGCTCCGACAGCAATCAGCCCCAGCATTTT. Its translation is CASSSDSNQPQHF.